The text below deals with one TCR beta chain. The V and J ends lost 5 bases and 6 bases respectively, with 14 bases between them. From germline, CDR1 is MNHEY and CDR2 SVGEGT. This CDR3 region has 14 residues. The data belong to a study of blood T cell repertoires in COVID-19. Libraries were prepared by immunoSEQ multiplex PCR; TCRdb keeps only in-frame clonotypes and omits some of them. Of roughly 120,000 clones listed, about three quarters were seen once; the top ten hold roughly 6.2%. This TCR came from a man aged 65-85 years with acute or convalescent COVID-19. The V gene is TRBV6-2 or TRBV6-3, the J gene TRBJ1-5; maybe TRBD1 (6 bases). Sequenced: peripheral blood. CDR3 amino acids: CASSTRGGGQPQHF. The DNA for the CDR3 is TGTGCCAGCAGTACCAGGGGAGGGGGTCAGCCCCAGCATTTT.